The subject of this entry is one T cell receptor (beta chain). Libraries were prepared by immunoSEQ multiplex PCR; TCRdb keeps only in-frame clonotypes and omits some of them. Of fewer than 75,000 clones in the sample, roughly 90% were seen once. The sample is drawn from a study of blood T cell repertoires in COVID-19. Across the whole study: The United States, Italy and Spain were the sources of the acute and convalescent COVID-19 samples.

This TCR was sampled from a human donor in a cohort sampled during active COVID-19. The sequenced material came from peripheral blood.

CDR3 residues: CASSYSTSDTQYF. DNA of the CDR3: TGTGCCAGCAGTTACTCGACTTCAGATACGCAGTATTTT. The J gene is TRBJ2-3, the V gene TRBV6-2 or TRBV6-3; D is ambiguous. Germline CDR1 reads MNHEY; CDR2 reads SVGEGT. This CDR3 has 13 amino acids. The V end lost 0 bases, the J end lost 4 bases, and 5 bases lay between the germline ends.